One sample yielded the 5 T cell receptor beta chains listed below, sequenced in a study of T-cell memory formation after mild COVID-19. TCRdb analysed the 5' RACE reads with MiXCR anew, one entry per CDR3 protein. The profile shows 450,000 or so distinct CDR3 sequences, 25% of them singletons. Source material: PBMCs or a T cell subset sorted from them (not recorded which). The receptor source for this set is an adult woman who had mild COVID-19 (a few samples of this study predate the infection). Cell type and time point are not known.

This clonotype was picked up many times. The CDR3 DNA reads TGCAGTGCCACCGACAGGGGAATTTATGGCAATCAGCCCCAGCATTTT. It specifies CSATDRGIYGNQPQHF. The genes are TRBV20-1 and TRBJ1-5, with TRBD1 matching 8 bases. CDR1 and CDR2 from the germline V gene are DFQATT and SNEGSKA (reference sequence). The CDR3 runs 16 residues. J lost 2 bases, V lost 6 bases, and 12 bases had no gene match.

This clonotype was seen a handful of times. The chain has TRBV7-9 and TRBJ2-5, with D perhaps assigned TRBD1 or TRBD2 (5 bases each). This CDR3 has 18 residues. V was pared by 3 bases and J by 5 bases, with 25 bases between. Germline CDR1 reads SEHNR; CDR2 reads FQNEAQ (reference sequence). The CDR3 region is CASSLRVVGARTLETQYF. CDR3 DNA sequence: TGTGCCAGCAGCTTGAGGGTCGTTGGGGCACGGACGTTGGAGACCCAGTACTTC.

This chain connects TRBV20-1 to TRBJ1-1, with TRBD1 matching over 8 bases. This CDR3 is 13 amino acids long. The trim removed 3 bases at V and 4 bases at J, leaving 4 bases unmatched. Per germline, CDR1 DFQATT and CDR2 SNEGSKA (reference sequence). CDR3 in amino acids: CSASQGAGTEAFF. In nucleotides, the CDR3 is TGCAGTGCTAGCCAGGGGGCGGGCACTGAAGCTTTCTTT.

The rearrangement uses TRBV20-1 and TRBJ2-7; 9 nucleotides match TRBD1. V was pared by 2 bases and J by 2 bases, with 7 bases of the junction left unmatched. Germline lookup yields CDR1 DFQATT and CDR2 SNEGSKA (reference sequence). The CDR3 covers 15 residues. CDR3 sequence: CSARSHGTGTYEQYF. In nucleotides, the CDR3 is TGCAGTGCTAGAAGTCATGGGACAGGGACCTACGAGCAGTACTTC.

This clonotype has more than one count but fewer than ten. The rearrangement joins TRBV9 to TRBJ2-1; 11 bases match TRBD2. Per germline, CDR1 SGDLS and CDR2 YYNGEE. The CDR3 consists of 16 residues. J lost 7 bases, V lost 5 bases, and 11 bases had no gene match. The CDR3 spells CASSDLSGGAGNEQFF. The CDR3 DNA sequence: TGTGCCAGCAGTGACCTTAGCGGGGGGGCGGGAAATGAGCAGTTCTTC.